A selection of T cell receptor beta chains follows, all from one sample in a study of T cells after yellow fever vaccination. TCRdb independently ran MiXCR on the 5' RACE reads; one entry per CDR3 protein. Among 40,000 to 55,000 distinct CDR3 sequences listed, more than 6.5% were seen once. The specimen was CD8+ T cells not binding an NS4B(214-222) dextramer, sorted from PBMCs, collected roughly 45 days after the first yellow fever vaccination. The source is a man aged 18 to 29 who received the YFV17D yellow fever vaccine. Each CDR3 is given with its conserved first and last residue. Fields, in order: V gene, clone size, J gene, D gene, CDR3 DNA, CDR3 protein. The D gene is left open where the match is weak. Size tells how often a clone was seen (once, few, many) or the class of an expanded clone, and some rows leave it out.

TRBV7-8	few	TRBJ2-3	TRBD2	TGTGCCAGCAGCCCGAGGGCGGGGGGGCCGACAGATACGCAGTATTTT	CASSPRAGGPTDTQYF
TRBV7-3	many	TRBJ2-1	.	TGTGCCAGCAGTCACCTTGGGGGCAGAAGCTCCTACAATGAGCAGTTCTTC	CASSHLGGRSSYNEQFF
TRBV6-5	.	TRBJ2-1	.	TGTGCCAGCAGCCGACAGGGAGGGAATGAGCAGTTCTTC	CASSRQGGNEQFF
TRBV4-3	many	TRBJ1-6	.	TGCGCCAGCAGCCAATTCAGGGACGGGGGAACGGTTTCACCCCTCCACTTT	CASSQFRDGGTVSPLHF
TRBV5-5	.	TRBJ1-4	.	TGTGCCAGCAGCTTGGCGGGAAAACTGTTTTTT	CASSLAGKLFF
TRBV5-4	.	TRBJ1-1	.	TGTGCCAGCAGCTTGGCTTGGGGGAACACTGAAGCTTTCTTT	CASSLAWGNTEAFF
TRBV5-1	few	TRBJ1-2	TRBD1	TGCGCCAGTTCCGAGACAGGGAACTATGGCTACACCTTC	CASSETGNYGYTF
TRBV6-1	few	TRBJ2-1	.	TGTGCCAGCAGTGGGGGTGAGTTGTTCTTC	CASSGGELFF
TRBV5-6	few	TRBJ1-5	.	TGTGCCAGCAGCTTGGCGAATCAGCCCCAGCATTTT	CASSLANQPQHF
TRBV24-1	few	TRBJ1-6	.	TGTGCCACCAGTGCGGGGGAGCTTTCACCCCTCCACTTT	CATSAGELSPLHF
TRBV4-1	few	TRBJ1-1	.	TGCGCCAGCAGCCAACGAGCACCCAGGGAAATGAACACTGAAGCTTTCTTT	CASSQRAPREMNTEAFF
TRBV12-3/TRBV12-4	many	TRBJ2-1	.	TGTGCCAGCAGTTTAGTCGGAATCAATGAGCAGTTCTTC	CASSLVGINEQFF
TRBV6-5	many	TRBJ2-2	.	TGTGCCAGCAGTCGTACGGACAGAGTAATCACCGGGGAGCTGTTTTTT	CASSRTDRVITGELFF
TRBV6-5	few	TRBJ2-1	.	TGTGCCAGCAGTTACGGCAGGGTAGGCGAGCAGTTCTTC	CASSYGRVGEQFF
TRBV4-3	few	TRBJ1-2	.	TGCGCCAGCAGCCAAGATCCCCCGGGAACCCGTGGCTACACCTTC	CASSQDPPGTRGYTF
TRBV7-9	.	TRBJ2-3	.	TGTGCCAGCAGCCACAGCTCCGGTGGCACAGATACGCAGTATTTT	CASSHSSGGTDTQYF
TRBV12-2	.	TRBJ2-5	.	TGTGCAAGTCGCTTAGTATCTATAGGACACCACCGAAGTGGCCAGTACTTC	CASRLVSIGHHRSGQYF
TRBV12-3/TRBV12-4	few	TRBJ1-6	.	TGTGCCAGCAGCCCGATTGGTTCACCCCTCCACTTT	CASSPIGSPLHF
TRBV5-1	many	TRBJ1-1	.	TGCGCCAGCAGCTTGACGGGGGTAACTGAAGCTTTCTTT	CASSLTGVTEAFF
TRBV20-1	many	TRBJ2-1	TRBD1	TGCAGTGCTAGAGAAACAGGGGCCCCCTTGTTC	CSARETGAPLF
TRBV29-1	many	TRBJ2-3	.	TGCAGCGTTGAGGGGGAAGGGGATACGCAGTATTTT	CSVEGEGDTQYF
TRBV27	few	TRBJ2-3	.	TGTGCCAGCCGAATAGCCTTGGGCTACACAGATACGCAGTATTTT	CASRIALGYTDTQYF
TRBV7-2	.	TRBJ2-7	.	TGTGCCAGCAGCTTCGGGTGGGCCTACGAGCAGTACTTC	CASSFGWAYEQYF
TRBV7-8	.	TRBJ2-1	TRBD2	TGTGCCAGCAGCTCGGGACTAGGAAATGAGCAGTTCTTC	CASSSGLGNEQFF
TRBV5-1	many	TRBJ2-5	.	TGCGCCAGCAGCTTGACTTATCGGGAGACCCAGTACTTC	CASSLTYRETQYF
TRBV15	many	TRBJ2-1	.	TGTGCCACCAGCAGGCGGACTCTGTCCTACAATGAGCAGTTCTTC	CATSRRTLSYNEQFF
TRBV10-3	.	TRBJ2-2	TRBD2	TGTGCCATCAGCCTAACAGGCGGGGGGGCCAACACCGGGGAGCTGTTTTTT	CAISLTGGGANTGELFF
TRBV29-1	many	TRBJ1-1	TRBD1	TGCAGCGTTAACAGGGGCACTGAAGCTTTCTTT	CSVNRGTEAFF
TRBV7-6	.	TRBJ1-2	.	TGTGCCAGCAGCCCGCGTGGAGGGGAGTATGGCTACACCTTC	CASSPRGGEYGYTF